This T cell receptor beta chain derives from a study of OX40 agonist ivuxolimab in advanced cancers. Study overall: It was ivuxolimab, an agonistic anti-OX40 (CD134) antibody, that patients were treated with. A mean age of roughly 60 years, range about 20 to 79, was recorded, and approximately 85% were male. Dose-escalation patients had hepatocellular carcinoma, melanoma, renal cell or head and neck cancer.

Germline assignment: CDR1 LNHDA and CDR2 SQIVND (reference sequence). This CDR3 has 15 residues. Trimming cost V 2 bases and J 4 bases, with 11 bases left between them. The data were produced by immunoSEQ multiplex PCR, yet TCRdb's version contains in-frame clones alone and is incomplete. The table includes approximately 10,000 clones, about 88% detected once. This clone is a singleton in its sample. The sequencing used CD4+ or CD8+ T cells sorted from blood, collected in a trial of the OX40 agonist ivuxolimab. V is TRBV19 and J is TRBJ1-4; D gene uncertain. This sequence originates from an adult with an advanced solid tumor such as melanoma, head and neck, liver or kidney cancer. The CDR3 sequence: CASSISSGVNEKLFF. The CDR3 nucleotides are TGTGCCAGTAGTATATCTAGCGGGGTTAATGAAAAACTGTTTTTT.